Listed here are 32 T cell receptor beta chains from one sample, sequenced in a study of blood T cells in healthy people across ages. Primed by a sample-barcoded 5' primer and a J-beta primer mix, a second PCR proceeded for 7 to 11 cycles. TCRdb independently ran MiXCR on the 5' RACE reads; one entry per CDR3 protein. The sample contains hundreds of thousands of distinct CDR3 sequences, 43% of which appear only once. Source material: blood. All receptors come from a woman between 55 and 75 years old in good health.

This clonotype was seen just once. Its ends do not fully match the called genes, so a read error is possible. This chain joins TRBV20-1 and TRBJ2-1; 13 positions agree with TRBD2. The CDR3 spans 14 residues. Germline V gives CDR1 DFQATT, CDR2 SNEGSKA (reference sequence). The CDR3 reads CNARGLAGDLEQFF. CDR3 sequence (DNA): TGCAATGCTAGAGGACTAGCGGGAGATCTTGAGCAGTTCTTC.

This clonotype was recorded a few times. This chain joins TRBV20-1 and TRBJ2-1; D gene uncertain. The V end lost 6 bases, the J end lost 0 bases, and 12 bases lay between the germline ends. CDR3 length: 14 amino acids. In germline, CDR1 is DFQATT, CDR2 SNEGSKA (reference sequence). For the CDR3, the DNA is TGCAGTGCGGTACTCCAAATCTCCTACAATGAGCAGTTCTTC. It is translated as CSAVLQISYNEQFF.

In its sample, this clonotype was seen a few times. J is TRBJ1-5 and V is TRBV20-1; the D is unclear. The CDR3 sequence is 12 residues long. From germline, CDR1 is DFQATT and CDR2 SNEGSKA (reference sequence). V lost 4 bases to trimming and J lost 0 bases, with 4 bases between them. DNA for the CDR3: TGCAGTGCTAAGATTAGCAATCAGCCCCAGCATTTT. The encoded protein is CSAKISNQPQHF.

CDR3 DNA: TGTGCCAGCAGTTTATCGGGGACAGGGGGCATGATGGAGACCCAGTACTTC. This codes for CASSLSGTGGMMETQYF. This chain connects TRBV27 to TRBJ2-7, with 12 bases lining up with TRBD1. The DNA end is a closer match to TRBJ2-5, so the J assignment may be wrong. The germline V gene has CDR1 MNHEY and CDR2 SMNVEV (reference sequence). The CDR3 has 17 residues.

This chain uses TRBV6-2 or TRBV6-3 with TRBJ1-1, with a possible D match to TRBD1 (5 bases). Trimming left V 7 bases short and J 7 bases short, with 16 bases between. The CDR3 has 13 amino acids. Per germline, CDR1 MNHEY and CDR2 SVGEGT. CDR3 sequence reads: CASTTTATCEAFF. In nucleotides, the CDR3 is TGTGCCAGCACCACGACAGCGACCTGTGAAGCTTTCTTT.

The rearrangement joins TRBV5-6 to TRBJ2-2, with D perhaps given as TRBD1 or TRBD2 (5 bases each). V dropped 0 bases and J dropped 5 bases, with 14 bases sitting between them. The CDR3 runs 16 residues. Germline lookup yields CDR1 SGHDT and CDR2 YYEEEE. CDR3 sequence reads: CASSLGPGTFTGELFF. Here the CDR3 DNA reads TGTGCCAGCAGCTTGGGACCTGGGACGTTTACCGGGGAGCTGTTTTTT.

Points on this clonotype: The junction departs from germline at one end; a sequencing error may be responsible. V and J are TRBV5-5 and TRBJ2-7; D uncertain. The CDR3 is 13 amino acids. Per the germline V gene, CDR1 is SGHKS and CDR2 is YYEKEE (reference sequence). CDR3 DNA: TGTGCCGGCAGCCTGGCAGATTCCTACGAGCAGTACTTC. Translation: CAGSLADSYEQYF.

This clonotype was seen a handful of times. V is TRBV6-2 or TRBV6-3 and J is TRBJ1-5; 7 positions match TRBD1. With 7 bases clipped from V and 2 bases from J, the junction kept 8 bases outside the gene matches. In germline, CDR1 is MNHEY, CDR2 SVGEGT. CDR3 length equals 15 residues. The CDR3 coding sequence is TGTGCCAGCAAAGTGACAGGGAAAGGCAATCAGCCCCAGCATTTT. This gives the protein CASKVTGKGNQPQHF.

The chain uses TRBV5-6 and TRBJ2-7; the D gene could be TRBD1 or TRBD2 (6 bases each). Germline V gene data show CDR1 as SGHDT and CDR2 as YYEEEE. Trimming shortened V by 7 bases and J by 2 bases, and 16 bases separated the two germline ends. This CDR3 spans 14 amino acids. The CDR3, as DNA: TGTGCCAGCGCGTCCGGGGGCTCGCCCTACGAGCAGTACTTC. It encodes CASASGGSPYEQYF. Variable domain in full (rest from reference TRBV5-6 and TRBJ2-7): DAGVTQSPTHLIKTRGQQVTLRCSPKSGHDTVSWYQQALGQGPQFIFQYYEEEERQRGNFPDRFSGHQFPNYSSELNVNALLLGDSALYLCASASGGSPYEQYFGPGTRLTVT.

This clonotype was seen more than once but under ten times. V gene TRBV7-6 combines with J gene TRBJ2-1; TRBD2 agrees at 7 bases. The ends lost 4 bases at V and 8 bases at J; junction bases unmatched: 11. The CDR3 runs to 15 residues. Germline-derived CDR1 and CDR2 are SGHVS and FNYEAQ. In DNA form, the CDR3 reads TGTGCCAGCAGCTCGAATGTTCTGGGAGGGGATGAGCAGTTCTTC. This translates into CASSSNVLGGDEQFF.

This clonotype was seen a single time. V usage is TRBV12-3 or TRBV12-4 and J usage is TRBJ2-2; tentatively, D is TRBD2 (6 bases). The CDR3 sequence is 15 residues long. V was pared by 7 bases and J by 6 bases, with 18 bases between. CDR3: CASMFPGRLPGELFF. CDR3 coding DNA: TGTGCCAGCATGTTCCCCGGGAGACTCCCCGGGGAGCTGTTTTTT.

The chain combines TRBV18 with TRBJ1-6; D possibly corresponds to TRBD1 (5 bases). The CDR3 length is 15 residues. The V and J ends lost 0 bases and 5 bases respectively, with 8 bases between them. Germline CDR1 and CDR2: KGHSH and LQKENI. CDR3 loop: CASSPPSGHNSPLHF. For the CDR3, the DNA is TGTGCCAGCTCACCACCATCAGGGCATAATTCACCCCTCCACTTT.

This clonotype was counted between two and nine times. The DNA of the CDR3 is TGCGCCAGCAGTCAGCTAGGTCGGACCTTTGGGAATGAGCAGTTCTTC. This codes for CASSQLGRTFGNEQFF. The J gene is TRBJ2-1, the V gene TRBV5-1; D is unresolved. The germline CDR1 and CDR2 sequences are SGHRS and YFSETQ. V shed 5 bases and J shed 7 bases, with 22 bases lying between them. This CDR3 spans 16 amino acids.

This clonotype has only a few counts. This chain uses TRBV27 with TRBJ2-3; 14 nucleotides line up with TRBD2. There are 17 residues in the CDR3. J gave up 3 bases and V 4 bases, and 6 bases lay outside the gene matches. Germline CDR1 is MNHEY and CDR2 is SMNVEV (reference sequence). Here the CDR3 reads CASSSRLAGGPTDTQYF. The CDR3 DNA sequence: TGTGCCAGCAGTTCAAGACTAGCGGGAGGGCCAACAGATACGCAGTATTTT.

CDR3 sequence: CASVLVYEQYF. The DNA of the CDR3 is TGTGCCAGCGTCCTCGTCTACGAGCAGTACTTC. This sequence joins TRBV2 and TRBJ2-5; D is ambiguous. The end of the DNA is better explained by TRBJ2-7, so the J call may be wrong. The CDR3 has 11 residues. Germline V gene data show CDR1 as SNHLY and CDR2 as FYNNEI.

Ten or more counts support this clonotype. The gene calls are TRBV4-3 and TRBJ2-7, with D perhaps matching TRBD2 (6 bases). This CDR3 is 15 amino acids long. With 0 bases removed from V and 3 bases from J, the gap between germline ends came to 12 bases. Germline loops: CDR1 LGHNA, CDR2 YSLEER. The CDR3 nucleotides read TGCGCCAGCAGCCAAGATGGGACGGGGGACTACGAGCAGTACTTC. Translation gives CASSQDGTGDYEQYF.

The V and J genes are TRBV6-5 and TRBJ2-3; D remains unclear. This CDR3 is 11 amino acids long. V lost 6 bases and J 6 bases, leaving 7 bases between the germline ends. Germline V CDR1 and CDR2: MNHEY, SVGAGI. The CDR3 sequence is CASRFVDTQYF. The CDR3 nucleotides read TGTGCCAGCAGGTTCGTGGATACGCAGTATTTT.

This clonotype was seen more than once but under ten times. The chain recombines TRBV5-1 with TRBJ2-5; D is undetermined. The CDR3 length is 15 residues. The V and J ends lost 0 bases and 2 bases respectively, with 11 bases between them. Germline assignment: CDR1 SGHRS and CDR2 YFSETQ. CDR3 sequence: CASSLGSQTQETQYF. CDR3 in DNA: TGCGCCAGCAGCTTGGGCAGTCAGACACAAGAGACCCAGTACTTC.

CDR3 in DNA: TGTGCCAGCAGCTTAGTATTGGGGGGAGGCACTGAAGCTTTCTTT. It translates to CASSLVLGGGTEAFF. The gene calls are TRBV7-2 and TRBJ1-1; tentative D call: TRBD1 (5 bases). This CDR3 contains 15 residues. Between the trimmed V and J ends, which lost 1 base and 4 bases, there was a span of 13 bases. Germline loops: CDR1 SGHTA, CDR2 FQGNSA. The full variable domain, completed using reference TRBV7-2 and TRBJ1-1, is GAGVSQSPSNKVTEKGKDVELRCDPISGHTALYWYRQSLGQGLEFLIYFQGNSAPDKSGLPSDRFSAERTGGSVSTLTIQRTQQEDSAVYLCASSLVLGGGTEAFFGQGTRLTVV.

The chain joins TRBV28 to TRBJ2-7; TRBD2 is a possible D gene (7 bases). Per the germline V gene, CDR1 is MDHEN and CDR2 is SYDVKM. With 6 bases removed from V and 0 bases from J, the gap between germline ends came to 12 bases. The CDR3 loop spans 14 amino acids. The CDR3 region has the DNA TGTGCCAGCAGAGGGGGAGGGTTCTCCTACGAGCAGTACTTC. Protein product: CASRGGGFSYEQYF.

The chain couples TRBV9 to TRBJ2-5; TRBD1 is a possible D gene (6 bases). Trimming took 0 bases from V and 2 from J, leaving 8 bases between them. The germline V gene encodes CDR1 SGDLS and CDR2 YYNGEE. The CDR3 consists of 14 residues. CDR3 sequence: CASSVGGTQETQYF. CDR3 coding DNA: TGTGCCAGCAGCGTAGGTGGGACACAAGAGACCCAGTACTTC.

CDR3: CASSLGLARSETQYF. CDR3 bases: TGTGCCAGCAGTTTAGGACTAGCCCGGTCCGAGACCCAGTACTTC. The J gene is TRBJ2-7, the V gene TRBV27, with 8 bases fitting TRBD2. TRBJ2-5 matches the DNA end more closely, so the J call is doubtful. The germline gives CDR1 MNHEY, CDR2 SMNVEV (reference sequence). This CDR3 is built from 15 residues.

This clonotype occurred a few times. The J gene is TRBJ2-5, the V gene TRBV12-3 or TRBV12-4, with D hard to call. V was cut by 1 base and J by 4 bases, with 10 bases left in between. This CDR3 spans 14 amino acids. This chain's CDR3 is CASSLGGSRETQYF. In nucleotides, the CDR3 is TGTGCCAGCAGTTTAGGAGGTAGTAGAGAGACCCAGTACTTC.

The chain recombines TRBV5-1 with TRBJ2-7; 7 bases match TRBD1. From germline, CDR1 is SGHRS and CDR2 YFSETQ. This CDR3 is built from 15 residues. After removal of 5 bases from V and 0 bases from J, the junction contained 8 bases not matched to a gene. This CDR3 is CASRRDSSISYEQYF. CDR3 nucleotides: TGCGCCAGCAGAAGGGACAGCTCGATCTCCTACGAGCAGTACTTC.

This sequence joins TRBV7-2 and TRBJ2-7, with 12 bases aligning to TRBD2. From germline, CDR1 is SGHTA and CDR2 FQGNSA. Trimming removed 0 bases from V and 3 bases from J; junction bases left unmatched: 3. The CDR3 is made up of 16 amino acids. The CDR3 bases are TGTGCCAGCAGCTTAGCGCTAGCGGGAGGGGGCTACGAGCAGTACTTC. This codes for CASSLALAGGGYEQYF.

This chain joins TRBV7-6 and TRBJ2-5; TRBD1 matches 9 bases. The CDR3 loop spans 17 amino acids. CDR1 SGHVS and CDR2 FNYEAQ come from the germline V gene. V lost 4 bases and J lost 3; bases outside the gene matches: 12. This CDR3 is CASSSRPGQGIKETQYF. CDR3 sequence (DNA): TGTGCCAGCAGCTCCCGTCCGGGACAGGGAATAAAAGAGACCCAGTACTTC.

This clonotype was recorded many times. This chain joins TRBV11-2 and TRBJ2-3, with a tentative D call TRBD2 (6 bases). Looked up from germline, CDR1 is SGHAT and CDR2 is FQNNGV. CDR3 length: 18 amino acids. Between the trimmed V and J ends, which lost 1 base and 2 bases, there was a span of 19 bases. CDR3 DNA: TGTGCCAGCAGCTTAGTTATTTGGACGGCGGGATACACAGATACGCAGTATTTT. Translated: CASSLVIWTAGYTDTQYF.

The chain joins TRBV7-2 to TRBJ2-4; D unresolved. CDR3 length: 16 amino acids. Trimming left V 8 bases short and J 8 bases short, with 25 bases between. The germline gives CDR1 SGHTA, CDR2 FQGNSA. CDR3 in amino acids: CASDLSWPRLRHIQYF. The CDR3 DNA reads TGTGCCAGCGACTTATCCTGGCCCAGGCTTAGACACATTCAGTACTTC.

This clonotype came up a few times. This chain uses TRBV15 with TRBJ2-2; 11 nucleotides align to TRBD2. CDR1 is LNHNV and CDR2 is YYDKDF in the germline V gene (reference sequence). The V gene end was trimmed by 8 bases and the J gene end by 4 bases; junction bases not matched to a gene: 3. The CDR3 length is 14 residues. The CDR3, as DNA: TGTGCCACCTTAGCGGGGGGGATCACCGGGGAGCTGTTTTTT. It encodes CATLAGGITGELFF. The complete variable domain, with remaining parts taken from reference TRBV15 and TRBJ2-2, reads DAMVIQNPRYQVTQFGKPVTLSCSQTLNHNVMYWYQQKSSQAPKLLFHYYDKDFNNEADTPDNFQSRRPNTSFCFLDIRSPGLGDTAMYLCATLAGGITGELFFGEGSRLTVL.

Remarks on this clonotype: It is likely a read error, because the conserved phenylalanine at the end of the CDR3 is missing. The rearrangement uses TRBV20-1 and TRBJ2-3; 13 nucleotides agree with TRBD2. This CDR3 is 17 amino acids long. Unmatched junction bases numbered 7, after V lost 0 bases and J lost 4 bases. Germline V CDR1 and CDR2: DFQATT, SNEGSKA (reference sequence). CDR3 loop: CSARDPGLAGSSDTQYS. The CDR3 DNA reads TGCAGTGCTAGAGATCCGGGACTAGCGGGGAGCTCAGATACGCAGTATTCT.

The chain has TRBV7-8 and TRBJ2-1, with D perhaps TRBD1 (6 bases). This CDR3 is built from 14 residues. Trimming removed 8 bases from V and 2 bases from J, with 13 bases in between. In germline, CDR1 is SGHVS, CDR2 FQNEAQ. CDR3 sequence reads: CASGSGDTYNEQFF. DNA of the CDR3: TGTGCCAGCGGATCAGGGGACACCTACAATGAGCAGTTCTTC. The variable domain in full, with the rest retrieved from reference TRBV7-8 and TRBJ2-1, is GAGVSQSPRYKVAKRGQDVALRCDPISGHVSLFWYQQALGQGPEFLTYFQNEAQLDKSGLPSDRFFAERPEGSVSTLKIQRTQQEDSAVYLCASGSGDTYNEQFFGPGTRLTVL.

This clonotype came up a few times. This rearrangement joins TRBV5-1 to TRBJ2-5, with 9 bases identical to TRBD2. This CDR3 has 15 amino acids. Germline values: CDR1 SGHRS, CDR2 YFSETQ. The ends lost 1 base at V and 3 bases at J; junction bases unmatched: 4. CDR3 sequence: CASSLHSGGEETQYF. DNA for the CDR3: TGCGCCAGCAGCTTGCATAGCGGGGGAGAAGAGACCCAGTACTTC.